A single sample gave rise to the 31 T cell receptor beta chains below, sequenced in a study of glioma-infiltrating T cells after dendritic cell vaccination. Time point reported: after dendritic cell vaccination, including at tumor progression/relapse. Only in-frame clones appear in the TCRdb table, and some are missing; sequencing was by immunoSEQ multiplex PCR. The sample contains over 80,000 clones, approximately 78% of which appear only once. The material sequenced was blood, taken after dendritic cell vaccination. These TCRs come from a human donor with glioblastoma.

The rearrangement joins TRBV5-1 to TRBJ2-3; maybe TRBD2 (5 bases). V lost 2 bases and J 0 bases, leaving 7 bases between the germline ends. Germline V gene sequence: CDR1 SGHRS, CDR2 YFSETQ. This CDR3 has 14 residues. In nucleotides, the CDR3 is TGCGCCAGCAGCTTAGCGGCTAGCACAGATACGCAGTATTTT. It translates to CASSLAASTDTQYF.

This clone was picked up one time. This sequence joins TRBV6-5 and TRBJ2-3; D uncertain. Deletions cut 0 bases from V and 0 bases from J, with 10 bases between. The CDR3 runs 16 residues. Germline CDR1 reads MNHEY; CDR2 reads SVGAGI. This CDR3 is CASSYSLARSTDTQYF. CDR3 DNA: TGTGCCAGCAGTTACTCGTTAGCACGTAGCACAGATACGCAGTATTTT.

The rearrangement links TRBV6-1 to TRBJ2-2; D gene unclear. Germline-derived CDR1 and CDR2 are MNHNS and SASEGT. The CDR3 covers 16 residues. V was pared by 2 bases and J by 5 bases, with 15 bases between. CDR3 residues: CASSESFGSLTGELFF. CDR3 DNA: TGTGCCAGCAGTGAAAGTTTTGGCAGTCTTACCGGGGAGCTGTTTTTT.

In DNA form, the CDR3 reads TGTGCCAGCAGTGAGCAACTAGCGGGGATCAACGAGCAGTACTTC. This encodes CASSEQLAGINEQYF. V is TRBV2 and J is TRBJ2-7; 10 bases are a match to TRBD2. This CDR3 region has 15 residues. With 3 bases clipped from V and 5 bases from J, the junction kept 7 bases outside the gene matches. Per the germline V gene, CDR1 is SNHLY and CDR2 is FYNNEI.

Written as DNA, the CDR3 is TGTGCCAGTAGTCTGGACGCCAGGGGGTACGAGCAGTACTTC. Its translation: CASSLDARGYEQYF. V usage is TRBV19 and J usage is TRBJ2-7; 7 bases fit TRBD1. The ends lost 5 bases at V and 4 bases at J; junction bases unmatched: 8. CDR1 LNHDA and CDR2 SQIVND come from the germline V gene (reference sequence). The CDR3 spans 14 residues.

The chain is built from TRBV28 and TRBJ2-2; D perhaps matches TRBD1 (5 bases). The CDR3 extends over 16 amino acids. Trimming pared 3 bases from V and 6 bases from J, leaving 17 bases between. Germline CDR1 is MDHEN and CDR2 is SYDVKM. This chain's CDR3 is CASSFLREITAGELFF. The CDR3 DNA follows: TGTGCCAGCAGTTTCCTCAGGGAAATTACGGCCGGGGAGCTGTTTTTT.

This clone was recorded a few times. The V gene is TRBV25-1, the J gene TRBJ2-7, with a possible D match to TRBD1 (6 bases). This CDR3 contains 14 residues. V gave up 2 bases and J gave up 5 bases, with 13 bases separating them. Germline V CDR1 and CDR2: MGHDK, SYGVNS. The CDR3 region is CASSEQGTAHEQYF. The CDR3 DNA sequence: TGTGCCAGCAGTGAACAGGGGACCGCCCACGAGCAGTACTTC.

The chain joins TRBV5-1 to TRBJ1-1; tentative D call: TRBD1 (6 bases). Between the trimmed V and J ends, which lost 0 bases and 0 bases, there was a span of 18 bases. The CDR3 is made up of 18 amino acids. CDR1 and CDR2 (germline): SGHRS, YFSETQ. The CDR3 DNA is TGCGCCAGCAGCTTGGAACAGGGAAGACTAATACTGAACACTGAAGCTTTCTTT. Its protein product is CASSLEQGRLILNTEAFF. Full variable domain (remainder filled in from reference TRBV5-1 and TRBJ1-1): KAGVTQTPRYLIKTRGQQVTLSCSPISGHRSVSWYQQTPGQGLQFLFEYFSETQRNKGNFPGRFSGRQFSNSRSEMNVSTLELGDSALYLCASSLEQGRLILNTEAFFGQGTRLTVV.

In this sample, this clone turned up once. J is TRBJ2-3 and V is TRBV7-2; TRBD2 is a possible D gene (6 bases). The CDR3 loop spans 17 amino acids. Deletions cut 2 bases from V and 2 bases from J, with 17 bases between. The germline V gene has CDR1 SGHTA and CDR2 FQGNSA. CDR3 residues: CASSLLPGGAPTDTQYF. The CDR3 DNA sequence: TGTGCCAGCAGCTTACTCCCCGGGGGAGCCCCCACAGATACGCAGTATTTT.

This clone showed up just once. The rearrangement joins TRBV19 to TRBJ1-2; 10 bases line up with TRBD1. Germline CDR1 LNHDA, CDR2 SQIVND (reference sequence). The CDR3 runs to 15 residues. J was trimmed by 3 bases and V by 7 bases; bases with no gene match: 8. The CDR3 loop reads CASKYSTGGYYGYTF. CDR3 bases: TGTGCCAGTAAATATTCGACAGGGGGCTACTATGGCTACACCTTC.

The V gene is TRBV11-2, the J gene TRBJ1-4; 9 nucleotides line up with TRBD1. After removal of 3 bases from V and 10 bases from J, the junction contained 6 bases not matched to a gene. Germline assignment: CDR1 SGHAT and CDR2 FQNNGV. The CDR3 consists of 14 residues. The CDR3 here is CASSFPGQGPKLFF. The CDR3 nucleotides read TGTGCCAGCAGCTTCCCGGGACAGGGACCAAAACTGTTTTTT.

The J gene is TRBJ2-7, the V gene TRBV18; the match to TRBD1 covers 9 bases. With V trimmed by 3 bases and J by 3 bases, 3 bases remained unmatched. Germline lookup yields CDR1 KGHSH and CDR2 LQKENI. CDR3 length: 14 amino acids. This CDR3 is CASSPGTGNYEQYV. As DNA, the CDR3 is TGTGCCAGCTCACCCGGGACAGGGAACTACGAGCAGTACGTC.

The rearrangement uses TRBV5-1 and TRBJ2-7; TRBD1 matches at 8 bases. The germline V gene has CDR1 SGHRS and CDR2 YFSETQ. J gave up 6 bases and V 0 bases, and 8 bases lay outside the gene matches. There are 15 residues in the CDR3. Here the CDR3 reads CASSLVAGGEAEQYF. The DNA of the CDR3 is TGCGCCAGCAGCTTGGTTGCAGGGGGCGAAGCCGAGCAGTACTTC.

The V call is TRBV5-1, the J call TRBJ2-5; D may be TRBD1 (7 bases). Trimming pared 2 bases from V and 5 bases from J, leaving 16 bases between. Per the germline V gene, CDR1 is SGHRS and CDR2 is YFSETQ. CDR3 size: 15 residues. DNA of the CDR3: TGCGCCAGCAGCTTCCAGGGGGGAACCGCCGAGACCCAGTACTTC. It specifies CASSFQGGTAETQYF.

This clone is a singleton in its sample. Here the CDR3 DNA reads TGTGCCAGCAGCCCGACAGGGTCCCAAGAGACCCAGTACTTC. Translation: CASSPTGSQETQYF. The chain combines TRBV2 with TRBJ2-5; 7 bases match TRBD1. The V and J ends lost 6 bases and 1 base, in that order; junction bases with no gene match: 5. Germline V gives CDR1 SNHLY, CDR2 FYNNEI. The CDR3 runs to 14 residues.

The CDR3 nucleotides are TGTGCCAGCAGCTTGCCCGGTGCGGGTCAGCCCCAGCATTTT. Translating gives CASSLPGAGQPQHF. The chain recombines TRBV7-2 with TRBJ1-5; the D is unclear. This CDR3 is 14 amino acids long. CDR1 is SGHTA and CDR2 is FQGNSA in the germline V gene. The V end lost 3 bases, the J end lost 6 bases, and 12 bases lay between the germline ends.

The V and J genes are TRBV15 and TRBJ1-5; TRBD1 aligns across 7 bases. J gave up 0 bases and V 4 bases, and 3 bases lay outside the gene matches. This CDR3 region has 15 residues. Germline V CDR1 and CDR2: LNHNV, YYDKDF (reference sequence). Here the CDR3 DNA reads TGTGCCACCAGCACGGGACAGTATAGCAATCAGCCCCAGCATTTT. Protein: CATSTGQYSNQPQHF.

In its sample, this clone was seen once. The chain uses TRBV6-1 and TRBJ1-2, with 7 positions matching TRBD1. Germline V gene sequence: CDR1 MNHNS, CDR2 SASEGT. CDR3 length: 15 residues. V lost 2 bases to trimming and J lost 8 bases; unmatched junction nucleotides: 11. For the CDR3, the DNA is TGTGCCAGCAGTGAAAGGGGGCGATCCCTCTTCGGCTACACCTTC. Protein product: CASSERGRSLFGYTF.

The chain joins TRBV19 to TRBJ2-3, with D unclear. The CDR3 is 14 residues long. V was trimmed by 6 bases and J by 7 bases, leaving 17 bases between them. Germline CDR1 is LNHDA and CDR2 is SQIVND (reference sequence). The CDR3 sequence: CASSLTTAQYTQYF. DNA of the CDR3: TGTGCCAGTAGCCTTACCACCGCACAATATACGCAGTATTTT.

The rearrangement links TRBV18 to TRBJ2-6, with D possibly TRBD1 on 5 matching bases. Between the trimmed V and J ends, which lost 2 bases and 0 bases, there was a span of 8 bases. Germline V gives CDR1 KGHSH, CDR2 LQKENI. This CDR3 has 16 amino acids. The CDR3 protein is CASSPMGLSGANVLTF. CDR3 bases: TGTGCCAGCTCACCAATGGGGCTCTCTGGGGCCAACGTCCTGACTTTC.

The genes are TRBV5-4 and TRBJ1-5; a possible D gene is TRBD1 (6 bases). The CDR3 runs to 15 residues. Germline lookup yields CDR1 SGHNT and CDR2 YYREEE (reference sequence). V lost 0 bases and J 4 bases, leaving 11 bases between the germline ends. DNA of the CDR3: TGTGCCAGCAGCTTGGCCGACAGGCCAAATCAGCCCCAGCATTTT. The encoded protein is CASSLADRPNQPQHF.

The DNA for the CDR3 is TGTGCCAGCAGCTTCCCATCCGGGACAGGTGACGAGCAGTACGTC. Residues: CASSFPSGTGDEQYV. This chain joins TRBV7-6 and TRBJ2-7, with 8 bases identical to TRBD1. Germline trimming cut 3 bases from V and 5 bases from J; bases unmatched to any gene: 9. Germline assignment: CDR1 SGHVS and CDR2 FNYEAQ. This CDR3 is 15 amino acids long.

V is TRBV14 and J is TRBJ2-7; a possible D gene is TRBD1 (5 bases). Germline assignment: CDR1 SGHDN and CDR2 FVKESK. With 4 bases removed from V and 5 bases from J, the gap between germline ends came to 9 bases. The CDR3 is 12 residues long. The chain's CDR3 is CASSPGAHEQYF. CDR3 sequence (DNA): TGTGCCAGCAGCCCTGGGGCCCACGAGCAGTACTTC.

This clone came up a few times. J is TRBJ2-4 and V is TRBV2; 7 bases match TRBD2. CDR3 length equals 18 residues. The trim removed 1 base at V and 9 bases at J, leaving 18 bases unmatched. The germline gives CDR1 SNHLY, CDR2 FYNNEI. In DNA form, the CDR3 reads TGTGCCAGCAGTGAAGAGGGACTATCAAGGTCCCAAAGTTCCATTCAGTACTTC. Amino acid sequence: CASSEEGLSRSQSSIQYF.

This sequence joins TRBV7-2 and TRBJ1-5; 11 nucleotides agree with TRBD1. The germline gives CDR1 SGHTA, CDR2 FQGNSA. With V trimmed by 5 bases and J by 6 bases, 6 bases remained unmatched. This CDR3 has 15 amino acids. This CDR3 reads CASSRGQGAGQPQHF. Written as DNA, the CDR3 is TGTGCCAGCAGCCGTGGACAGGGGGCTGGTCAGCCCCAGCATTTT.

This clone was seen just once. V is TRBV7-9 and J is TRBJ2-3, with D possibly TRBD2 on 6 matching bases. Trimming left V 6 bases short and J 5 bases short, with 12 bases between. Germline CDR1 SEHNR, CDR2 FQNEAQ (reference sequence). This CDR3 is built from 13 residues. DNA for the CDR3: TGTGCCAGCAGTCGGGGGTCGGGAGATACGCAGTATTTT. Translated, it gives CASSRGSGDTQYF.

This sequence joins TRBV2 and TRBJ2-1; D gene uncertain. V was pared by 4 bases and J by 7 bases, with 5 bases between. Germline V lookup: CDR1 SNHLY, CDR2 FYNNEI. The CDR3 runs 11 residues. CDR3 nucleotide sequence: TGTGCCAGCAGTGCCGAGAATGAGCAGTTCTTC. Its protein is CASSAENEQFF.

The rearrangement uses TRBV6-1 and TRBJ2-1; D is uncertain. Deletions cut 4 bases from V and 10 bases from J, with 14 bases between. The CDR3 consists of 13 residues. Germline V gives CDR1 MNHNS, CDR2 SASEGT. The CDR3 bases are TGTGCCAGCAGTGCCGAGGAAATCCGGGAGCAGTTCTTC. Residues: CASSAEEIREQFF.

The chain employs TRBV11-3 and TRBJ2-2; perhaps TRBD2 as D (5 bases). The CDR3 extends over 16 amino acids. The germline V gene encodes CDR1 SGHNT and CDR2 YENEEA. The V end lost 8 bases, the J end lost 5 bases, and 21 bases lay between the germline ends. CDR3 DNA sequence: TGTGCCAGCCAGGCTCGAGGTAGCCGGGGAACCGGGGAGCTGTTTTTT. Its protein product is CASQARGSRGTGELFF.

The V gene is TRBV5-1, the J gene TRBJ2-6; D call uncertain. The CDR3 has 16 amino acids. The germline V gene encodes CDR1 SGHRS and CDR2 YFSETQ. V gave up 4 bases and J gave up 0 bases, with 11 bases separating them. The CDR3 loop is CASSRAAYSGANVLTF. CDR3 sequence (DNA): TGCGCCAGCAGCCGCGCCGCTTACTCTGGGGCCAACGTCCTGACTTTC.

In the case of this clone: The germline gene is not matched at one end of the junction; a read error may be the cause. CDR3 bases: TGTGCCTGCAGGGAGGGGGCTAGTTATTCACCCCTCCACTTT. This sequence encodes CACREGASYSPLHF. J is TRBJ1-6 and V is TRBV6-5; the match to TRBD1 covers 7 bases. The CDR3 loop spans 14 amino acids. Looked up from germline, CDR1 is MNHEY and CDR2 is SVGAGI.